The entry that follows covers one TCR beta chain sequence. Time point meaning: newly diagnosed GD, antithyroid drugs for less than 3 months. There was RNA extracted from PBMCs, and the TCR library was made from it. American Thyroid Association guidelines were used to diagnose Graves' disease. Patients all came to the study from an endocrinology department in Xi'an, China. The CDR3 sequence is 15 residues long. Germline lookup yields CDR1 SGHKS and CDR2 YYEKEE (reference sequence). Trimming took 1 base from V and 4 from J, leaving 9 bases between them. The source of the sample is a study of regulatory T cells in long-lasting Graves disease. Construction of TCR beta libraries relied on iRepertoire HTBI primers and on Arm-PCR targeting CDR3 regions. TCRdb re-called the multiplex PCR reads through MiXCR, storing one row per CDR3 protein. The sample yields approximately 470,000 distinct CDR3 sequences, roughly 15% seen once.

Separately, the same data were catalogued under a study of T cells in Graves' hyperthyroidism and ophthalmopathy. Per that study: The patients, who ranged from 18 to 65 in age, presented with newly diagnosed hyperthyroidism lasting under 2 months. Researchers ran a first-round RT-PCR on the TCR CDR3 using the HTBI primer set.

This receptor was identified in a middle-aged man with Graves disease. Sequencing used peripheral blood mononuclear cells (PBMCs), obtained at new diagnosis, from a patient treated with antithyroid drugs. V gene TRBV5-5 combines with J gene TRBJ1-6; no reliable D call. This CDR3 is CASSLSQVYNSPLHF. DNA of the CDR3: TGTGCCAGCAGCTTGTCTCAAGTATATAATTCACCCCTCCACTTT.